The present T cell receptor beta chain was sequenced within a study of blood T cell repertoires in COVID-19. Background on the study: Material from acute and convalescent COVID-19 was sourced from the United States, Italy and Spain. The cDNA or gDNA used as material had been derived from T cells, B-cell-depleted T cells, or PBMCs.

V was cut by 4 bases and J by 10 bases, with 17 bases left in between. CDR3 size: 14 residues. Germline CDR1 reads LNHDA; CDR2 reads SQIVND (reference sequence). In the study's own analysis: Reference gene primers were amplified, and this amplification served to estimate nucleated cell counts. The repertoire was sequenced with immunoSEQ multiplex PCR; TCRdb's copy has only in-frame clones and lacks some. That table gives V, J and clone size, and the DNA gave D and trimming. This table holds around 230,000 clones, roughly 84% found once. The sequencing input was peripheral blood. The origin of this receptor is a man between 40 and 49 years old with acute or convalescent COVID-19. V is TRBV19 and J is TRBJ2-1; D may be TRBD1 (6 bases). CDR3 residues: CASSSSGPRGEQFF. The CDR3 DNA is TGTGCCAGTAGTAGTAGTGGGCCTAGGGGGGAGCAGTTCTTC.